Following are 30 T cell receptor beta chains from one sample sequenced in a study of blood T cell repertoires in COVID-19. TCRdb's table, derived via immunoSEQ multiplex PCR, lists solely in-frame clones and lacks some. The sample holds 24,000 or so clones; about nine tenths are singletons and the top ten take about a fifth. Sequenced sample: peripheral blood. The receptors were gathered from a woman older than 75 with acute or convalescent COVID-19.

The chain recombines TRBV10-2 with TRBJ1-6, with a weak D call TRBD1 (6 bases). The V end was cut by 3 bases, the J end by 7 bases, with 13 bases between. The CDR3 sequence is 15 residues long. The V gene's germline CDR1 is WSHSY and CDR2 SAAADI. CDR3 sequence: CASSDGQKGNSPLHF. CDR3 sequence (DNA): TGCGCCAGCAGTGATGGACAGAAGGGGAATTCACCCCTCCACTTT.

The chain carries TRBV5-1 and TRBJ1-1, with 10 bases identical to TRBD1. The V segment lost 3 bases and the J segment 4 bases; nucleotides outside the gene matches: 0. The CDR3 spans 13 residues. Germline-derived CDR1 and CDR2 are SGHRS and YFSETQ. For the CDR3, the DNA is TGCGCCAGCAGCTGGACAGGGGGCACTGAAGCTTTCTTT. Protein sequence: CASSWTGGTEAFF. Full variable domain (rest looked up from reference TRBV5-1 and TRBJ1-1): KAGVTQTPRYLIKTRGQQVTLSCSPISGHRSVSWYQQTPGQGLQFLFEYFSETQRNKGNFPGRFSGRQFSNSRSEMNVSTLELGDSALYLCASSWTGGTEAFFGQGTRLTVV.

The chain has TRBV30 and TRBJ1-1; the match to TRBD1 covers 9 bases. This CDR3 spans 15 amino acids. Trimming at V came to 6 bases and at J to 2 bases, leaving 10 bases not matched to a gene. Germline-derived CDR1 and CDR2 are GTSNPN and SVGIG (reference sequence). Here the CDR3 DNA reads TGTGCCTGTCACCGCCGGGACAGGGTTAACACTGAAGCTTTCTTT. This codes for CACHRRDRVNTEAFF.

V usage is TRBV7-8 and J usage is TRBJ1-4; 8 bases line up with TRBD1. Trimming at V came to 1 base and at J to 4 bases, leaving 5 bases not matched to a gene. Germline CDR1 and CDR2: SGHVS and FQNEAQ. CDR3 length: 16 amino acids. CDR3 protein: CASSLVAGGFNEKLFF. For the CDR3, the DNA is TGTGCCAGCAGCTTAGTCGCAGGGGGCTTTAATGAAAAACTGTTTTTT.

The chain joins TRBV7-8 to TRBJ1-1, with D tentatively TRBD1 (5 bases). CDR1 is SGHVS and CDR2 is FQNEAQ in the germline V gene. The CDR3 is 15 residues long. The V and J ends lost 1 base and 4 bases respectively, with 13 bases between them. The CDR3 DNA reads as TGTGCCAGCAGCTTAGTTATGGGGGGGATCACTGAAGCTTTCTTT. Protein sequence: CASSLVMGGITEAFF.

This clone ranks as medium-sized. This chain links TRBV11-3 with TRBJ2-1, with 12 bases fitting TRBD2. The CDR3 loop spans 15 amino acids. V gave up 3 bases and J gave up 7 bases; unmatched junction bases: 4. Germline CDR1 is SGHNT and CDR2 is YENEEA. The chain's CDR3 is CASSLTSGSLNEQFF. The CDR3 DNA sequence: TGTGCCAGCAGCTTGACTAGCGGGAGTTTAAATGAGCAGTTCTTC.

The chain uses TRBV2 and TRBJ1-1; D remains ambiguous. Looked up from germline, CDR1 is SNHLY and CDR2 is FYNNEI. CDR3 size: 16 residues. V dropped 5 bases and J dropped 1 base, with 17 bases sitting between them. CDR3 sequence reads: CASSPPLGAGNTEAFF. As DNA, the CDR3 is TGTGCCAGCAGTCCACCCCTGGGCGCGGGGAACACTGAAGCTTTCTTT.

The J gene is TRBJ2-1, the V gene TRBV5-6, with a weak D call TRBD2 (6 bases). Germline assignment: CDR1 SGHDT and CDR2 YYEEEE. Trimming removed 2 bases at V and 2 bases at J, with 11 bases between. The CDR3 runs to 15 residues. DNA of the CDR3: TGTGCCAGCAGCTTTAGGGGACTTCCCTACAATGAGCAGTTCTTC. Its protein is CASSFRGLPYNEQFF.

The table lists this clone with a count of one. The rearrangement links TRBV5-1 to TRBJ2-7; D might be TRBD2 (5 bases). This CDR3 is built from 17 residues. CDR1 is SGHRS, CDR2 YFSETQ, per germline. Deletions cut 1 base from V and 1 base from J, with 18 bases between. The CDR3 nucleotides are TGCGCCAGCAGCTTGTCCCAGTCGGTAGCGTTTTCCTACGAGCAGTACTTC. As protein: CASSLSQSVAFSYEQYF.

This sequence joins TRBV5-8 and TRBJ1-1; D is ambiguous. The V gene's germline CDR1 is SGHTS and CDR2 YDEGEE. V gave up 1 base and J gave up 6 bases, with 7 bases separating them. This CDR3 spans 12 amino acids. CDR3: CASSLSGSEAFF. The CDR3 region has the DNA TGTGCCAGCAGCTTGTCCGGTTCTGAAGCTTTCTTT.

V and J are TRBV18 and TRBJ1-1, with 10 bases matching TRBD1. The CDR3 spans 15 residues. With V trimmed by 4 bases and J by 3 bases, 5 bases remained unmatched. Germline CDR1 KGHSH, CDR2 LQKENI. The CDR3 DNA is TGTGCCAGCTCACGGGGGACAGGGGTCGACACTGAAGCTTTCTTT. Translated: CASSRGTGVDTEAFF.

This chain links TRBV4-1 with TRBJ2-6; 7 bases are shared with TRBD1. J lost 4 bases, V lost 2 bases, and 11 bases had no gene match. Germline V gene data show CDR1 as MGHRA and CDR2 as YSYEKL. CDR3 size: 18 residues. For the CDR3, the DNA is TGCGCCAGCAGCCAAACCTCGACAGGGCAGGCCGGGGCCAACGTCCTGACTTTC. This encodes CASSQTSTGQAGANVLTF.

This clone appeared a single time. The chain joins TRBV7-9 to TRBJ2-5; 8 nucleotides align to TRBD2. Germline V gene sequence: CDR1 SEHNR, CDR2 FQNEAQ (reference sequence). The junction had 17 bases not matched to a gene; V was cut back by 7 bases and J by 4 bases. The CDR3 extends over 17 amino acids. The CDR3 nucleotides are TGTGCCAGCACATCAGGCATAGCGGGATCTAGGGTAGAGACCCAGTACTTC. This codes for CASTSGIAGSRVETQYF.

The CDR3 region is CATSRGERMNTEAFF. The CDR3, as DNA: TGTGCCACCTCTCGGGGAGAACGAATGAACACTGAAGCTTTCTTT. V is TRBV6-5 and J is TRBJ1-1; D not certain. Germline V lookup: CDR1 MNHEY, CDR2 SVGAGI. Trimming took 10 bases from V and 0 from J, leaving 18 bases between them. The CDR3 spans 15 residues.

The chain recombines TRBV6-6 with TRBJ2-3, with D perhaps TRBD1 (7 bases). V was shortened by 4 bases and J by 4 bases, with 18 bases between the two germline ends. This CDR3 comprises 16 residues. Germline lookup yields CDR1 MNHNY and CDR2 SVGAGI (reference sequence). The CDR3 DNA reads as TGTGCCAGCAGTTCAGGGGGGCGGGGTGGGGCAGATACGCAGTATTTT. Encoded protein: CASSSGGRGGADTQYF.

This chain connects TRBV6-5 to TRBJ1-2; D may be TRBD1 (5 bases). From germline, CDR1 is MNHEY and CDR2 SVGAGI. This CDR3 is 14 amino acids long. Trimming removed 7 bases from V and 5 bases from J, with 17 bases in between. CDR3 DNA sequence: TGTGCCAGCACCAGGGACGTGCGGGGTTATGGCTACACCTTC. Protein product: CASTRDVRGYGYTF.

A single count supports this clone. V gene TRBV3-1 (or the pseudogene TRBV3-2) combines with J gene TRBJ2-1; 7 bases match TRBD2. After removal of 5 bases from V and 7 bases from J, the junction contained 8 bases not matched to a gene. Per the germline V gene, CDR1 is LGHDT and CDR2 is YNNKEL (reference sequence). CDR3 length: 14 residues. CDR3 loop: CASSTDRTRNEQFF. In DNA form, the CDR3 reads TGTGCCAGCAGCACCGACCGGACTAGGAATGAGCAGTTCTTC.

The chain recombines TRBV6-5 with TRBJ2-7; 9 bases line up with TRBD1. V trimming: 8 bases; J trimming: 2 bases; junction bases outside the gene matches: 10. CDR1 is MNHEY and CDR2 is SVGAGI in the germline V gene. The CDR3 has 15 amino acids. Here the CDR3 DNA reads TGTGCCAGCGCGAACCCGGGACAGGGTACCTACGAGCAGTACTTC. Translation: CASANPGQGTYEQYF.

This clone was seen a handful of times. The V gene is TRBV7-9, the J gene TRBJ1-2; D is perhaps TRBD1 (6 bases). Trimming pared 5 bases from V and 8 bases from J, leaving 21 bases between. The CDR3 has 15 amino acids. CDR1 SEHNR and CDR2 FQNEAQ come from the germline V gene (reference sequence). CDR3 sequence (DNA): TGTGCCAGCAGCCCCGGGACACGTCTAACTGGGGGCTACACCTTC. Translating gives CASSPGTRLTGGYTF.

V and J are TRBV7-9 and TRBJ1-4, with TRBD1 matching 8 bases. J lost 8 bases, V lost 4 bases, and 12 bases had no gene match. CDR3 length equals 16 residues. Germline V gene lookup returns CDR1 SEHNR and CDR2 FQNEAQ (reference sequence). This CDR3 reads CASSSIIDRDREKLFF. The DNA for the CDR3 is TGTGCCAGCAGCTCTATCATTGACAGGGACAGGGAAAAACTGTTTTTT.

A few counts support this clone. The chain combines TRBV7-9 with TRBJ1-6; no definite D call. The CDR3 has 12 residues. V gave up 5 bases and J gave up 8 bases, with 7 bases separating them. Germline loops: CDR1 SEHNR, CDR2 FQNEAQ (reference sequence). The CDR3 is CASSRGDSPLHF. The CDR3 DNA reads as TGTGCCAGCAGCCGCGGGGATTCACCCCTCCACTTT.

Written as DNA, the CDR3 is TGTGCCAGCAGCTTATTTACGGGAGGTGGGGAGACCCAGTACTTC. This sequence encodes CASSLFTGGGETQYF. The chain recombines TRBV7-2 with TRBJ2-5; 7 positions agree with TRBD2. Trimming cost V 2 bases and J 5 bases; bases outside gene matches: 8. CDR3 length equals 15 residues. Germline V gene lookup returns CDR1 SGHTA and CDR2 FQGNSA. Using reference TRBV7-2 and TRBJ2-5 for the parts outside the CDR3, the full variable domain is GAGVSQSPSNKVTEKGKDVELRCDPISGHTALYWYRQSLGQGLEFLIYFQGNSAPDKSGLPSDRFSAERTGGSVSTLTIQRTQQEDSAVYLCASSLFTGGGETQYFGPGTRLLVL.

The gene calls are TRBV6-5 and TRBJ1-1; the D is unclear. CDR1 is MNHEY, CDR2 SVGAGI, per germline. Deletions cut 0 bases from V and 0 bases from J, with 8 bases between. The CDR3 consists of 15 residues. CDR3 protein: CASSYSNSMNTEAFF. The CDR3 DNA reads TGTGCCAGCAGTTACTCGAACTCTATGAACACTGAAGCTTTCTTT.

This chain connects TRBV7-2 to TRBJ1-1, with a possible D match to TRBD1 (6 bases). V gave up 1 base and J gave up 5 bases, with 14 bases separating them. The germline V gene encodes CDR1 SGHTA and CDR2 FQGNSA. The CDR3 runs 15 residues. CDR3 sequence reads: CASSLGGGLGTEAFF. The CDR3 DNA reads as TGTGCCAGCAGCTTAGGAGGGGGATTGGGGACTGAAGCTTTCTTT. Complete variable domain (other parts from reference TRBV7-2 and TRBJ1-1): GAGVSQSPSNKVTEKGKDVELRCDPISGHTALYWYRQSLGQGLEFLIYFQGNSAPDKSGLPSDRFSAERTGGSVSTLTIQRTQQEDSAVYLCASSLGGGLGTEAFFGQGTRLTVV.

The rearrangement links TRBV30 to TRBJ1-3; tentative D call: TRBD1 (6 bases). The V and J ends lost 1 base and 7 bases respectively, with 11 bases between them. The CDR3 loop spans 13 amino acids. In germline, CDR1 is GTSNPN, CDR2 SVGIG (reference sequence). In nucleotides, the CDR3 is TGTGCCTGGAGTGGGGTCAGGGGTAACACCATATATTTT. Encoded protein: CAWSGVRGNTIYF.

The chain has TRBV10-2 and TRBJ2-1, with D possibly matching TRBD2 (6 bases). Germline-derived CDR1 and CDR2 are WSHSY and SAAADI. The CDR3 covers 16 residues. The V end was cut by 4 bases, the J end by 0 bases, with 13 bases between. CDR3 DNA: TGCGCCAGCAGTGGGCAAGGGACTCCCTCCTACAATGAGCAGTTCTTC. Translated: CASSGQGTPSYNEQFF.

The J gene is TRBJ2-5, the V gene TRBV18; D perhaps matches TRBD1 (6 bases). Germline V lookup: CDR1 KGHSH, CDR2 LQKENI. Deletions cut 2 bases from V and 2 bases from J, with 15 bases between. The CDR3 consists of 16 residues. The CDR3 nucleotides read TGTGCCAGCTCACCAAAGACAGGTGGTGATCAAGAGACCCAGTACTTC. This encodes CASSPKTGGDQETQYF.

The chain uses TRBV4-3 and TRBJ2-5; TRBD2 agrees at 7 bases. Germline loops: CDR1 LGHNA, CDR2 YSLEER. After removal of 5 bases from V and 5 bases from J, the junction contained 8 bases not matched to a gene. The CDR3 runs 14 residues. CDR3 region: CASSSTREGETQYF. The CDR3 DNA reads TGCGCCAGCAGCTCCACTAGGGAGGGGGAGACCCAGTACTTC.

V and J are TRBV18 and TRBJ2-1, with 12 positions matching TRBD2. This CDR3 region has 18 residues. Germline loops: CDR1 KGHSH, CDR2 LQKENI. V was pared by 3 bases and J by 4 bases, with 10 bases of the junction left unmatched. The CDR3 nucleotides are TGTGCCAGCTCACCCAGACGACTAGCGGGAGCGGGGTACAATGAGCAGTTCTTC. It encodes CASSPRRLAGAGYNEQFF.

With respect to this clone: One end of the junction fails to match germline, which may point to a read error. The J gene is TRBJ1-2, the V gene TRBV28; D is possibly TRBD1 (5 bases). Germline loops: CDR1 MDHEN, CDR2 SYDVKM. The CDR3 sequence is 16 residues long. CDR3 loop: CASSQSGGGSVPSSAF. The CDR3 region has the DNA TGTGCCAGCAGTCAATCCGGTGGGGGGTCAGTACCGAGTAGTGCCTTC.